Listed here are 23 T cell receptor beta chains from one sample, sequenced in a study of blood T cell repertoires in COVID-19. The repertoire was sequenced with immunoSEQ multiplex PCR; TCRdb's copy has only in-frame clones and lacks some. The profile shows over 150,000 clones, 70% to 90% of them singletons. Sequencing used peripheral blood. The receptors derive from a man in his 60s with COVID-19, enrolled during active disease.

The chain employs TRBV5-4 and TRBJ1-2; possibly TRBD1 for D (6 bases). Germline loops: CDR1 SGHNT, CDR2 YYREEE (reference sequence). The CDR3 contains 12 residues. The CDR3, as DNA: TGTGCGACAGGAGTGGTGAGCTATGGCTACACCTTC. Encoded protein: CATGVVSYGYTF.

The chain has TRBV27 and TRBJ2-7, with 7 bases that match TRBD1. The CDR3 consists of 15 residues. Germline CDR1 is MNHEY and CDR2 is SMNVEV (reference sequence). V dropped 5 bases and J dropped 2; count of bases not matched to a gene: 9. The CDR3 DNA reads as TGTGCCAGCAGTCTGGCGAAGACAGGGACCTACGAGCAGTACTTC. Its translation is CASSLAKTGTYEQYF.

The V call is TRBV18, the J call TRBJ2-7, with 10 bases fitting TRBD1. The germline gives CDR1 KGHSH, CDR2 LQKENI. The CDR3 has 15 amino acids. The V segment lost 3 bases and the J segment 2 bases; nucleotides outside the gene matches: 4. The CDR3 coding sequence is TGTGCCAGCTCACCCAGACAGGGGGCCACCTACGAGCAGTACTTC. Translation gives CASSPRQGATYEQYF.

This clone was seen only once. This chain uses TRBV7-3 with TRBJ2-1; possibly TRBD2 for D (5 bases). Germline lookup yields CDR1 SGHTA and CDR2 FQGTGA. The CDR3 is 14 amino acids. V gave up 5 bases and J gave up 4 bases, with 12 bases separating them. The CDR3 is CASSAPGKYNEQFF. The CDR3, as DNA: TGTGCCAGCAGCGCTCCGGGAAAATACAATGAGCAGTTCTTC.

CDR3 loop: CASSSRGGKNIQYF. For the CDR3, the DNA is TGTGCCAGCAGTTCACGGGGTGGAAAAAACATTCAGTACTTC. The genes are TRBV6-2 or TRBV6-3 and TRBJ2-4; the D gene is possibly TRBD2 (5 bases). V lost 4 bases to trimming and J lost 4 bases, with 11 bases between them. The CDR3 is 14 amino acids. Germline V gives CDR1 MNHEY, CDR2 SVGEGT.

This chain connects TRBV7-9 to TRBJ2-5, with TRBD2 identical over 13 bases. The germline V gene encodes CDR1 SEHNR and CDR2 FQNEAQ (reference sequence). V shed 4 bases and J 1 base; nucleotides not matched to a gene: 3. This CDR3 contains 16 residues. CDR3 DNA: TGTGCCAGCAGCTCAGGACTAGCGGGGGCCCAAGAGACCCAGTACTTC. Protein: CASSSGLAGAQETQYF.

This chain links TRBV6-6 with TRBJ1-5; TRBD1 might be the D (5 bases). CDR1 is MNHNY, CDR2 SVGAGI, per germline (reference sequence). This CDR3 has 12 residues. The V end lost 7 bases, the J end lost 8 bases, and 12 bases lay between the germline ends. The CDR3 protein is CASNRGGEPQHF. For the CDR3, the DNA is TGTGCCAGCAATAGGGGCGGAGAGCCCCAGCATTTT.

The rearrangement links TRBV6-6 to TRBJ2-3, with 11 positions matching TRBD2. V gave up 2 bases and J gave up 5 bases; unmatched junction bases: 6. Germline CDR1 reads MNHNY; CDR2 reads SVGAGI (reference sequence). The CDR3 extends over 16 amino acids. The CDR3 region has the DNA TGTGCCAGCAGTTACGAACTAGCGGGAGCCGGAGATACGCAGTATTTT. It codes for CASSYELAGAGDTQYF.

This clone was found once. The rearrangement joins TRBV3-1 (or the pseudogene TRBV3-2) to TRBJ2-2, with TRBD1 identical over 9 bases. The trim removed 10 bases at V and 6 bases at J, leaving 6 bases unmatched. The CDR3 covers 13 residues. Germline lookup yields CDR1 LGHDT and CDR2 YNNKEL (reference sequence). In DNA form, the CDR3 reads TGTGCCACCGCACAGGGGGCGGCCGGGGAGCTGTTTTTT. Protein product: CATAQGAAGELFF.

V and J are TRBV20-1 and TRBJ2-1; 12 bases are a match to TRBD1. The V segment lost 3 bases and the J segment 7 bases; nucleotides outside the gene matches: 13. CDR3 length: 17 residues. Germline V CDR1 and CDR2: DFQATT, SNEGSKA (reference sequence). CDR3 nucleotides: TGCAGTGCTAGTCCCCCGGCGGGACAGGGGGCCGGGAATGAGCAGTTCTTC. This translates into CSASPPAGQGAGNEQFF.

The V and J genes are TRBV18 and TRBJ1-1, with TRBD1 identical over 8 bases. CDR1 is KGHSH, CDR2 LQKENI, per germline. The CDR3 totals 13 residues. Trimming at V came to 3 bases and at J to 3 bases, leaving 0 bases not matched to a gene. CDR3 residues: CASSPTGDTEAFF. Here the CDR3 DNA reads TGTGCCAGCTCACCGACAGGGGACACTGAAGCTTTCTTT.

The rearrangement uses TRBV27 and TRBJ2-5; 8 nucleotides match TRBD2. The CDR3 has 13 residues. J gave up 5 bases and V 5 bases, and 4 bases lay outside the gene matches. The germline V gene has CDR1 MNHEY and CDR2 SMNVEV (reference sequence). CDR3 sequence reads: CASSRLARETQYF. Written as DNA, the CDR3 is TGTGCCAGCAGTAGACTAGCGCGGGAGACCCAGTACTTC.

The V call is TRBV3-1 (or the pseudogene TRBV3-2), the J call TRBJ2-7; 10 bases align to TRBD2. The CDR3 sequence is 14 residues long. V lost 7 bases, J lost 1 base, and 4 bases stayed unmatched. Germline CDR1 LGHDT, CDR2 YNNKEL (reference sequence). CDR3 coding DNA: TGTGCCAGCACCCCACTAGCGGGATCCTACGAGCAGTACTTC. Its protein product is CASTPLAGSYEQYF.

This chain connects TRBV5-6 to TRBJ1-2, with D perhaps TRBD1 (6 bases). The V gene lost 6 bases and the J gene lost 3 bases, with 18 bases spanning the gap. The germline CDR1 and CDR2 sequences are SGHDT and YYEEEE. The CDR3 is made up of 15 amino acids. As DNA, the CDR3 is TGTGCCAGCACCACGTCGGGGGGCGCGGACTATGGCTACACCTTC. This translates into CASTTSGGADYGYTF.

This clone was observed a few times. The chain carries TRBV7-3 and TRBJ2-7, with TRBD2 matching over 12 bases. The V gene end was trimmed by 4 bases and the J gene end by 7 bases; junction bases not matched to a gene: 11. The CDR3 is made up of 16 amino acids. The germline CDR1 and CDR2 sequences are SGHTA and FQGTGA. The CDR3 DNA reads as TGTGCCAGCAGCTCCTCCGGACTAGCGGGAACGAATGAGCAGTACTTC. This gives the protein CASSSSGLAGTNEQYF. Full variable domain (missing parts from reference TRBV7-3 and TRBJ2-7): GAGVSQTPSNKVTEKGKYVELRCDPISGHTALYWYRQSLGQGPEFLIYFQGTGAADDSGLPNDRFFAVRPEGSVSTLKIQRTERGDSAVYLCASSSSGLAGTNEQYFGPGTRLTVT.

The CDR3 here is CASSELAGSTNEQFF. CDR3 in DNA: TGTGCCAGCAGTGAACTAGCGGGATCTACAAATGAGCAGTTCTTC. The V call is TRBV6-4, the J call TRBJ2-1, with 10 bases lining up with TRBD2. Trimming at V came to 3 bases and at J to 7 bases, leaving 6 bases not matched to a gene. Germline lookup yields CDR1 MRHNA and CDR2 SNTAGT. This CDR3 region has 15 residues.

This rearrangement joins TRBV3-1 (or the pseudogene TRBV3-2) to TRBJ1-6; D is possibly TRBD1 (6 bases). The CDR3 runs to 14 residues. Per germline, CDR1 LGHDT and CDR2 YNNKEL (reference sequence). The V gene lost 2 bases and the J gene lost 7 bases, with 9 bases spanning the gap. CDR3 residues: CASSQPTGNSPLHF. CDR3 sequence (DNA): TGTGCCAGCAGCCAACCCACAGGGAATTCACCCCTCCACTTT.

CDR3: CASSPIVGDRNQPQHF. The CDR3 DNA sequence: TGTGCCAGCTCACCAATCGTAGGAGACCGCAATCAGCCCCAGCATTTT. The chain uses TRBV18 and TRBJ1-5; D uncertain. This CDR3 has 16 residues. The germline V gene encodes CDR1 KGHSH and CDR2 LQKENI. The ends were cut back, 2 bases at V and 2 bases at J, with 13 bases in the middle. Looking up the rest from reference TRBV18 and TRBJ1-5 gives the full variable domain: NAGVMQNPRHLVRRRGQEARLRCSPMKGHSHVYWYRQLPEEGLKFMVYLQKENIIDESGMPKERFSAEFPKEGPSILRIQQVVRGDSAAYFCASSPIVGDRNQPQHFGDGTRLSIL.

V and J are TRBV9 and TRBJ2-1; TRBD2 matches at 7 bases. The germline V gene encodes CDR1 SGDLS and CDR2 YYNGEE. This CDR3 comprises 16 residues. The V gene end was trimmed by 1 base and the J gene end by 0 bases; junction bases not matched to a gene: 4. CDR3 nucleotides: TGTGCCAGCAGCGTAAGCCCTAGCGGCTCCTACAATGAGCAGTTCTTC. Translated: CASSVSPSGSYNEQFF.

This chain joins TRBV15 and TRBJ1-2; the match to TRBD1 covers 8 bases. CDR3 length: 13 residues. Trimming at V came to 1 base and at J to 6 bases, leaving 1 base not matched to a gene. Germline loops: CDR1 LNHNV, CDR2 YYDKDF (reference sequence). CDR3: CATSRAGGNGYTF. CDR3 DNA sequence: TGTGCCACCAGCAGAGCAGGGGGCAATGGCTACACCTTC.

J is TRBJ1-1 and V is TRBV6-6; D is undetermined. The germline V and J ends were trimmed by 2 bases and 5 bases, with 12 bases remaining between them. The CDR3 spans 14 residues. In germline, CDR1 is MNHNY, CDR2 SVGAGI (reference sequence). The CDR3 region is CASSYMEGRTEAFF. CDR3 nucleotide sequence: TGTGCCAGCAGTTACATGGAGGGAAGGACTGAAGCTTTCTTT.

The CDR3 region has the DNA TGTGCCAGCAGTTACAGGGACATTAACTATGGCTACACCTTC. This sequence encodes CASSYRDINYGYTF. The genes are TRBV6-5 and TRBJ1-2, with a weak D call TRBD1 (6 bases). The CDR3 loop spans 14 amino acids. The V gene lost 2 bases and the J gene lost 1 base, with 8 bases spanning the gap. Looked up from germline, CDR1 is MNHEY and CDR2 is SVGAGI.

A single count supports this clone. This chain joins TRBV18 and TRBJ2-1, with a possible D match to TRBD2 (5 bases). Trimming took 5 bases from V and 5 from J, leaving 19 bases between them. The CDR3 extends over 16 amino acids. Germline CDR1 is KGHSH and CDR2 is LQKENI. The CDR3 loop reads CASSIISGIGDNEQFF. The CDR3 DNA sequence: TGTGCCAGCTCAATAATTTCGGGAATCGGAGACAATGAGCAGTTCTTC. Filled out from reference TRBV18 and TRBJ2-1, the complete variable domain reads NAGVMQNPRHLVRRRGQEARLRCSPMKGHSHVYWYRQLPEEGLKFMVYLQKENIIDESGMPKERFSAEFPKEGPSILRIQQVVRGDSAAYFCASSIISGIGDNEQFFGPGTRLTVL.